This T cell receptor (beta chain) was sequenced for a study of CD8+ T cells in alopecia areata. Across the whole study: Dosing spanned 6 to 18 months on tofacitinib, then 6 months off drug. Study-level results: The study also sequences resident alphabeta T cells of normal skin in scalp samples.

Collection of lesional scalp punch biopsies and peripheral blood was performed in alopecia areata patients. About this clone: Antigen unknown.

Following extraction, RNA underwent reverse transcription to cDNA, which served as the sequencing template. Profiled with immunoSEQ multiplex PCR; TCRdb holds only in-frame clones, not every one. The top ten hold approximately 19% of the sample, which has some 150,000 clones, 45% to 55% seen once. The germline CDR1 and CDR2 sequences are SEHNR and FQNEAQ (reference sequence). This CDR3 is built from 12 residues. V dropped 5 bases and J dropped 6 bases, with 7 bases sitting between them. The origin of this receptor is a human donor with alopecia areata. The chain recombines TRBV7-9 with TRBJ2-2, with unresolved D. The sample was CD8+ T cells sorted from blood, taken at week 0. The DNA of the CDR3 is TGTGCCAGCAGCCAGAGTCCCGGGGAGCTGTTTTTT. Its protein product is CASSQSPGELFF.